This TCR beta chain was recorded in a study of T cell responses to AZD1222 COVID-19 vaccine. At the level of the study: Analysis merged second doses at about 4 or about 12 weeks.

Findings and caveats of the study: Targeting of unmutated variant regions was reportedly seen in nearly half of spike-specific TCRs. Clonal diversity may have been underestimated, and the donors were mostly white British, with more females than males. Repertoires were collected only later (after the peak T cell response had occurred).

Libraries were prepared by immunoSEQ multiplex PCR; TCRdb keeps only in-frame clonotypes and omits some of them. The sample has 100,000 to 150,000 clones; about 90% are singletons. In the case of this clone: Antigen: not known.

Trimming cost V 7 bases and J 4 bases, with 14 bases left between them. The CDR3 loop spans 13 amino acids. This chain uses TRBV12-3 or TRBV12-4 with TRBJ2-7; no clear D. This receptor was identified in an adult in good health. Specimen: peripheral blood, collected on day 0 of AZD1222 vaccination. CDR3 amino acids: CASTAGSSYEQYF. The CDR3 nucleotides read TGTGCCAGCACGGCAGGATCCTCTTACGAGCAGTACTTC.